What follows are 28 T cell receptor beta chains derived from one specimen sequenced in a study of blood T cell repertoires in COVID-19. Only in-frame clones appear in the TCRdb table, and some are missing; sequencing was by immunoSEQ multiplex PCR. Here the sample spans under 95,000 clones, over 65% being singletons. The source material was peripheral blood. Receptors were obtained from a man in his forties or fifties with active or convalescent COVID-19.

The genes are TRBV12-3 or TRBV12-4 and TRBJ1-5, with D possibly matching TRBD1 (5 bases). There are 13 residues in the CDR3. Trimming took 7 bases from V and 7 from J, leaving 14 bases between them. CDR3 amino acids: CASTGEGRQPQHF. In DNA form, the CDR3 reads TGTGCCAGCACCGGGGAGGGGAGGCAGCCCCAGCATTTT.

In DNA form, the CDR3 reads TGTGCCAGCAGCTTACAGTCTGAGCAGTACTTC. Amino acid sequence: CASSLQSEQYF. J is TRBJ2-7 and V is TRBV11-2; no clear D. Germline assignment: CDR1 SGHAT and CDR2 FQNNGV. CDR3 size: 11 residues. Trimming shortened V by 2 bases and J by 7 bases, and 6 bases separated the two germline ends. Complete variable domain (other parts from reference TRBV11-2 and TRBJ2-7): EAGVAQSPRYKIIEKRQSVAFWCNPISGHATLYWYQQILGQGPKLLIQFQNNGVVDDSQLPKDRFSAERLKGVDSTLKIQPAKLEDSAVYLCASSLQSEQYFGPGTRLTVT.

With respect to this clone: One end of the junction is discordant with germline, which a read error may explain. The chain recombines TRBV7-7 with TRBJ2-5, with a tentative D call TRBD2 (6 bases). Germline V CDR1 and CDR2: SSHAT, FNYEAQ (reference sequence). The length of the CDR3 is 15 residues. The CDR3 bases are TGTGCTAGCAGCTTAGGGGACTTCCGGGGGGAGACCCAGTACTTC. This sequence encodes CASSLGDFRGETQYF.

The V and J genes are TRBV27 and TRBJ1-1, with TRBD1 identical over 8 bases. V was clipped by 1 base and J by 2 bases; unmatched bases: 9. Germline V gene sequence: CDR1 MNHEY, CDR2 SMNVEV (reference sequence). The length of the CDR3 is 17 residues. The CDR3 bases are TGTGCCAGCAGTTTATTGGGCAGGGGGCTTGAAAACACTGAAGCTTTCTTT. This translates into CASSLLGRGLENTEAFF.

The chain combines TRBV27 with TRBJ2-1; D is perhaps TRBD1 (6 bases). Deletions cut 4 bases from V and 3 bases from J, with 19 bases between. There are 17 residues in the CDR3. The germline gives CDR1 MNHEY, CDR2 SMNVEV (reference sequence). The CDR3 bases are TGTGCCAGCAGTTCCGAACTTTCAGGGGTGGGCTACAATGAGCAGTTCTTC. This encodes CASSSELSGVGYNEQFF.

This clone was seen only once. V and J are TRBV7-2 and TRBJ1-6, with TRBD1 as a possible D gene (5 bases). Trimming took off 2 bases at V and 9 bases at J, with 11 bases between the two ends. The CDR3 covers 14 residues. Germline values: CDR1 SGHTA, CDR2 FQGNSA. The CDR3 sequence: CASSLWTSTSPLHF. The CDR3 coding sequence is TGTGCCAGCAGCTTATGGACATCGACTTCACCCCTCCACTTT.

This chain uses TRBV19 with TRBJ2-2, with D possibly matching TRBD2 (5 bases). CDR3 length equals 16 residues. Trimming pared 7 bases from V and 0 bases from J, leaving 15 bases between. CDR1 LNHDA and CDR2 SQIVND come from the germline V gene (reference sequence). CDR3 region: CASKVNGISNTGELFF. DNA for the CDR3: TGTGCCAGTAAGGTAAACGGGATCTCGAACACCGGGGAGCTGTTTTTT.

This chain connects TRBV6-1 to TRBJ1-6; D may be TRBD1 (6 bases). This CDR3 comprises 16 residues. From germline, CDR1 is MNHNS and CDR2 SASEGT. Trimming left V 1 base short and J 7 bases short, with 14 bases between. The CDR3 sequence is CASSEDRTALNSPLHF. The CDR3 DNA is TGTGCCAGCAGTGAAGACCGGACAGCGCTGAATTCACCCCTCCACTTT.

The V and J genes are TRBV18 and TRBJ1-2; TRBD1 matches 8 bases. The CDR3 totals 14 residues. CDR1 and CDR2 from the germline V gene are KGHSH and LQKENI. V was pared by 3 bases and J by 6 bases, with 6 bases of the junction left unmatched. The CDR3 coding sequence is TGTGCCAGCTCACCGCGTCAGGACAGGGATGGCTACACCTTC. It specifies CASSPRQDRDGYTF.

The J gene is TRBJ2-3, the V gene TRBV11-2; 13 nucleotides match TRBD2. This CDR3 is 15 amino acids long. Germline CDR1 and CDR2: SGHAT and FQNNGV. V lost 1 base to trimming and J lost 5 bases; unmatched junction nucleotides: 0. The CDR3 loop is CASSLGTSGGDTQYF. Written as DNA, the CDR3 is TGTGCCAGCAGCTTAGGGACTAGCGGGGGAGATACGCAGTATTTT.

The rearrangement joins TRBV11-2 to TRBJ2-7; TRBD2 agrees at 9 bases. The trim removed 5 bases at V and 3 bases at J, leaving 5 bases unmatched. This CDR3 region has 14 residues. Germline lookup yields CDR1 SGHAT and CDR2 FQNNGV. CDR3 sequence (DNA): TGTGCCAGCAGCGTACTAGCGGGCTTCTACGAGCAGTACTTC. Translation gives CASSVLAGFYEQYF.

The CDR3 DNA sequence: TGTGCCAGCAGTTACTCGATGCCCGGGAATAACTATGGCTACACCTTC. It translates to CASSYSMPGNNYGYTF. This chain joins TRBV6-2 or TRBV6-3 and TRBJ1-2; D unclear. Germline V CDR1 and CDR2: MNHEY, SVGEGT. This CDR3 has 16 residues. Trimming took 0 bases from V and 1 from J, leaving 12 bases between them.

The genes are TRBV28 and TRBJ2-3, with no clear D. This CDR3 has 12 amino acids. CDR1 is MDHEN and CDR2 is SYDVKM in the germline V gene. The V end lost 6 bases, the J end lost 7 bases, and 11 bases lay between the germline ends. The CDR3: CASSSAGNTQYF. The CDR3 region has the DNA TGTGCCAGCAGCTCCGCAGGCAATACGCAGTATTTT.

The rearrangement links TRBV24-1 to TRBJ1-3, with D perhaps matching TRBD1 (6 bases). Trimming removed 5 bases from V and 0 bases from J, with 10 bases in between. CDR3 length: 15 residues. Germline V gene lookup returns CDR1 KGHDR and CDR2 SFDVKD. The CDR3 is CATSATTGSGNTIYF. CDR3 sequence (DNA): TGTGCCACCAGTGCGACGACAGGCTCTGGAAACACCATATATTTT.

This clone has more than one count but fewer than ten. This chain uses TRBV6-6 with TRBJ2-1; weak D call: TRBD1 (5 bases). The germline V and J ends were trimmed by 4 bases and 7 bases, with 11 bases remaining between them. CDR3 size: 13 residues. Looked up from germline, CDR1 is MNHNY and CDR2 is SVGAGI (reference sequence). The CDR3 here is CASSSRQFNEQFF. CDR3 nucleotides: TGTGCCAGCAGTTCCAGACAGTTTAATGAGCAGTTCTTC.

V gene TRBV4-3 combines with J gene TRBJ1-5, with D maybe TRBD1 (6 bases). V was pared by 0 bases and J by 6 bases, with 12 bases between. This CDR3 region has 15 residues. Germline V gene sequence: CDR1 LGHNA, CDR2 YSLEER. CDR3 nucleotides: TGCGCCAGCAGCCAAGAGGCAGGGGAACTTCAGCCCCAGCATTTT. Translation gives CASSQEAGELQPQHF.

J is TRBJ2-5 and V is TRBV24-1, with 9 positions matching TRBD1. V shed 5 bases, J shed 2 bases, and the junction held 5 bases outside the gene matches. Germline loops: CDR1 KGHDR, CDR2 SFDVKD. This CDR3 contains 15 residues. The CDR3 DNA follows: TGTGCCACCAGTGTAGGGACAGGGAAACAAGAGACCCAGTACTTC. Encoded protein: CATSVGTGKQETQYF.

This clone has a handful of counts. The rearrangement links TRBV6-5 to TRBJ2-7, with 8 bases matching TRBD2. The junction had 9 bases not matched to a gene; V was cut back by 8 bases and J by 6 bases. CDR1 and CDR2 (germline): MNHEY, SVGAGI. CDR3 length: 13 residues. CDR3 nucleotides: TGTGCCAGCCTCGGGGGGGGATCCCCCGAGCAGTACTTC. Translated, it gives CASLGGGSPEQYF.

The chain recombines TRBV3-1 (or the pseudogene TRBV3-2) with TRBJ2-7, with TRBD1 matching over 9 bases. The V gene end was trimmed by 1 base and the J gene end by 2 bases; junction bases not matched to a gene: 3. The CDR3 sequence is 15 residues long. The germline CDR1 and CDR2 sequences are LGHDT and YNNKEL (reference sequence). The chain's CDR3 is CASSQGTGVAYEQYF. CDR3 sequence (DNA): TGTGCCAGCAGCCAAGGGACAGGGGTAGCCTACGAGCAGTACTTC.

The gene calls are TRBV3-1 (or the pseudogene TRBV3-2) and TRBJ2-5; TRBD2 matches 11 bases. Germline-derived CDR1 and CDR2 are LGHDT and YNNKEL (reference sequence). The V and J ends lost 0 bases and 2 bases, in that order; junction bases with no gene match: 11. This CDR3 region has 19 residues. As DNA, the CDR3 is TGTGCCAGCAGCCAAGAGCTCCGACACACTAGCGGGGGACAAGAGACCCAGTACTTC. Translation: CASSQELRHTSGGQETQYF.

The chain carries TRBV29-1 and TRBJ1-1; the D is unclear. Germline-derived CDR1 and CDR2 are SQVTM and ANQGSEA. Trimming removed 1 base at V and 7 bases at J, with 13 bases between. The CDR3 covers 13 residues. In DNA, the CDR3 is TGCAGCGTTGAAGGTGAGGGTGGGGTTGAAGCTTTCTTT. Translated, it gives CSVEGEGGVEAFF.

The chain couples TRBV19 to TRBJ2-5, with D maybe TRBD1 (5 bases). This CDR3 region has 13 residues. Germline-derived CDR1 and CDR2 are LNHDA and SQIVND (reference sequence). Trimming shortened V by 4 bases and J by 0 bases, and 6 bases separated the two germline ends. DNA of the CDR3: TGTGCCAGTAGTACAGGGTACCAAGAGACCCAGTACTTC. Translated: CASSTGYQETQYF.

CDR3 sequence reads: CASSLDRAQPGVQFF. The CDR3 DNA follows: TGTGCCAGCAGCCTGGACCGAGCCCAACCCGGGGTGCAGTTCTTC. The chain joins TRBV7-3 to TRBJ2-1; TRBD2 is a possible D gene (5 bases). V shed 5 bases and J shed 12 bases, with 23 bases lying between them. The CDR3 is 15 amino acids. Germline CDR1 is SGHTA and CDR2 is FQGTGA.

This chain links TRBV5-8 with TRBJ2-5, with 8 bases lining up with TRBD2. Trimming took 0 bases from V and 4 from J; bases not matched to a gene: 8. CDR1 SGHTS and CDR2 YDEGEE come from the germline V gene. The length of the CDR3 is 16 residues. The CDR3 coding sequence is TGTGCCAGCAGCTTGGGTGGACTAGCCCGCTCAGAGACCCAGTACTTC. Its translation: CASSLGGLARSETQYF.

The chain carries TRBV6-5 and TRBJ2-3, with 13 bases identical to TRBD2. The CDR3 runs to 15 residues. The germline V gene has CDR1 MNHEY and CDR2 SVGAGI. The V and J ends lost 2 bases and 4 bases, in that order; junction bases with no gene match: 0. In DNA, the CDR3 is TGTGCCAGCAGTTACACTAGCGGGGGGGCAGATACGCAGTATTTT. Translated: CASSYTSGGADTQYF.

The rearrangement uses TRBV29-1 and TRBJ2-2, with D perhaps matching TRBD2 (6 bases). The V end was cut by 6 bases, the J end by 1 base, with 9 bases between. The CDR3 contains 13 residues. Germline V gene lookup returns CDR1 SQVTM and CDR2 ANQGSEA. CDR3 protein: CSVRTMNTGELFF. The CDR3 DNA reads TGCAGCGTCCGGACTATGAACACCGGGGAGCTGTTTTTT.

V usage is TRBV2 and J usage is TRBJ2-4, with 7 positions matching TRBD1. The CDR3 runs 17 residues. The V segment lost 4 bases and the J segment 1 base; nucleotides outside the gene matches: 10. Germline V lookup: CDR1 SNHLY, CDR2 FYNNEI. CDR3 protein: CASSGDRVGYAKNIQYF. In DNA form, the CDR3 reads TGTGCCAGCAGTGGAGACAGGGTGGGCTACGCCAAAAACATTCAGTACTTC.

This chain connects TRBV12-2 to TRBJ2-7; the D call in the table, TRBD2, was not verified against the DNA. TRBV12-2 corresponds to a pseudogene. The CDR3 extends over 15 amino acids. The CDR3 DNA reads TGTGCAAGTCGCTTAGCGGAACTAGCTGAGTACGAGCAGTACTTC. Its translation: CASRLAELAEYEQYF.